The clone carrying this T cell receptor (beta chain) occurred many times. Its antigen is undetermined. This CDR3 spans 15 amino acids. Trimming removed 1 base from V and 0 bases from J, with 7 bases in between. Looked up from germline, CDR1 is SGHTA and CDR2 is FQGNSA. Molecular barcoded adaptors covering alpha/delta and beta/gamma chains were used on approximately 400 ng RNA. From the reads, TCRdb called clonotypes with MiXCR, one entry per CDR3 protein. The sample holds more than 70,000 distinct CDR3 sequences, around a fifth seen once. This sample is part of a study of read filtering for tumor transcriptome and immune sequencing. Study information: Whole-transcriptome libraries were prepared after DNase treatment.

Study observations and caveats: Without single-read clonotypes, shared clonotype proportions correlated more between IR-seq and RNA-seq. Single-read clonotypes: about 83% of IR-seq clonotypes (around 3.4% of reads), about 75% of RNA-seq clonotypes (44.6% of reads).

J is TRBJ2-1 and V is TRBV7-2, with D perhaps matching TRBD2 (5 bases). Sequenced: a population of CD138-negative cells sorted from bone marrow. This receptor was obtained from a donor at least 40 years old with multiple myeloma. The chain's CDR3 is CASSLVGGSYNEQFF. CDR3 coding DNA: TGTGCCAGCAGCTTAGTTGGAGGCTCCTACAATGAGCAGTTCTTC.